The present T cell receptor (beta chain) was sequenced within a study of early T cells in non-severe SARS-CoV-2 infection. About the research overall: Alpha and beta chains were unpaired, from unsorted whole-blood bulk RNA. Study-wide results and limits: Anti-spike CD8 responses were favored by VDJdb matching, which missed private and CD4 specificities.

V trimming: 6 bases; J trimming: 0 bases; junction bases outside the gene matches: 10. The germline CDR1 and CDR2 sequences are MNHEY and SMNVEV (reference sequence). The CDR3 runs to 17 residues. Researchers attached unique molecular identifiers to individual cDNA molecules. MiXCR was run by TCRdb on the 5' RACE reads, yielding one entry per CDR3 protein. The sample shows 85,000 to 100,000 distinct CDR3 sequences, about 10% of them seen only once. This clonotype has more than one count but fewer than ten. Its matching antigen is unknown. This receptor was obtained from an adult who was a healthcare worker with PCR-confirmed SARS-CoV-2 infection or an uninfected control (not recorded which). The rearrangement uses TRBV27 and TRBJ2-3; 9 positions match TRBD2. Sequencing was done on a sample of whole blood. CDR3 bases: TGTGCCAGCAGCACCGTGGGACTAGCATCCAGCACAGATACGCAGTATTTT. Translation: CASSTVGLASSTDTQYF.